This T cell receptor beta chain was recorded in a study of T cell changes during pregnancy in multiple sclerosis. Produced via immunoSEQ multiplex PCR; TCRdb's table is partial and in-frame only. Of about 110,000 clones detected, roughly 90% appear once; the ten largest clones hold about 1.6%. About this clone: Within the sample, other DNA sequences also encode this same CDR3.

The CDR3 consists of 14 residues. Trimming removed 0 bases from V and 13 bases from J; junction bases left unmatched: 9. Germline V gene sequence: CDR1 GTSNPN, CDR2 SVGIG (reference sequence). The material was peripheral blood, obtained in the third trimester of pregnancy. The source is a female donor with multiple sclerosis, enrolled in a pregnancy study. The chain is built from TRBV30 and TRBJ2-1; TRBD2 matches at 10 bases. CDR3 loop: CAWSVSGRAGEQFF. In DNA form, the CDR3 reads TGTGCCTGGAGTGTAAGCGGGAGGGCCGGTGAACAGTTCTTC.